This T cell receptor beta chain was profiled in a study of beta chain features in type 1 diabetes. About the study: The patient and healthy donor groups were comparable for age, gender and cell yields. Across the samples, over 85 million sorted cells were examined in total. Study findings and constraints: There were fewer insertions and more deletions at the VDJ junctions of type 1 diabetes patients.

Of the isolated RNA, all was reverse transcribed, and so the sequenced material was expressed TCRB transcripts. Method: immunoSEQ multiplex PCR; TCRdb's copy keeps in-frame clones and lacks some. Of 900,000 or so clones listed, roughly 15% are singletons. Regarding this clone: Its antigen is still unknown.

Markers CD45RO/CCR7/CD25/CD127/CD95/CD27 served to sort CD4+ naive, central memory, regulatory and stem cell-like memory cells. The CDR3 sequence is 15 residues long. V lost 5 bases, J lost 6 bases, and 6 bases stayed unmatched. Looked up from germline, CDR1 is SGHTA and CDR2 is FQGNSA. The genes are TRBV7-2 and TRBJ2-2; TRBD2 matches at 10 bases. This receptor was obtained from a woman between 18 and 29 years old in good health. The material sequenced was naive CD4+ T cells from blood. The CDR3 here is CASSLGLARPGELFF. CDR3 DNA: TGTGCCAGCAGCCTGGGACTAGCGAGACCCGGGGAGCTGTTTTTT.